The 27 T cell receptor beta chains presented below share a single source sample, sequenced in a study of cytomegalovirus exposure and HLA in healthy donors. Sequencing was performed with immunoSEQ multiplex PCR; in TCRdb, only in-frame clones are kept and a portion is missing. This sample has fewer than 200,000 clones, with 95% to 96% found just once. The sequenced sample was PBMCs. The receptors were sampled from a woman aged 18-29 years in good health and CMV-seronegative.

V is TRBV29-1 and J is TRBJ1-2, with TRBD1 identical over 8 bases. The CDR3 length is 15 residues. Germline V gene data show CDR1 as SQVTM and CDR2 as ANQGSEA. V lost 1 base, J lost 0 bases, and 4 bases stayed unmatched. The CDR3 sequence is CSVEAQGVSNYGYTF. Written as DNA, the CDR3 is TGCAGCGTTGAAGCACAGGGGGTTTCTAACTATGGCTACACCTTC.

The rearrangement joins TRBV4-3 to TRBJ2-7; 7 bases line up with TRBD1. This CDR3 comprises 16 residues. V gave up 0 bases and J gave up 2 bases; unmatched junction bases: 7. Germline CDR1 LGHNA, CDR2 YSLEER. In DNA form, the CDR3 reads TGCGCCAGCAGCCAAGATCTCCCAGGGGGAGCCTACGAGCAGTACTTC. Protein product: CASSQDLPGGAYEQYF.

The chain joins TRBV5-6 to TRBJ2-5; the D gene is possibly TRBD1 (6 bases). CDR1 is SGHDT and CDR2 is YYEEEE in the germline V gene. Trimming removed 4 bases from V and 4 bases from J, with 17 bases in between. The CDR3 is 15 amino acids. CDR3 in DNA: TGTGCCAGCAGCACCGACCGGAGCAGGGGAGAGACCCAGTACTTC. Its protein product is CASSTDRSRGETQYF.

The CDR3 here is CASSTQYNSPLHF. In DNA, the CDR3 is TGTGCCAGCAGCACCCAGTATAATTCACCCCTCCACTTT. The chain joins TRBV11-2 to TRBJ1-6; D gene ambiguous. CDR1 and CDR2 from the germline V gene are SGHAT and FQNNGV. This CDR3 comprises 13 residues. Deletions cut 5 bases from V and 4 bases from J, with 6 bases between.

The rearrangement joins TRBV7-8 to TRBJ1-6, with a weak D call TRBD1 (6 bases). The germline V gene has CDR1 SGHVS and CDR2 FQNEAQ. V was cut by 5 bases and J by 0 bases, with 14 bases left in between. The length of the CDR3 is 17 residues. The CDR3 region has the DNA TGTGCCAGCAGCCCCGGTGGACAGAGCTCCTATAATTCACCCCTCCACTTT. Its protein is CASSPGGQSSYNSPLHF.

The chain is built from TRBV11-2 and TRBJ1-1; possibly TRBD1 for D (5 bases). Germline-derived CDR1 and CDR2 are SGHAT and FQNNGV. Trimming cost V 0 bases and J 5 bases, with 10 bases left between them. The CDR3 length is 14 residues. CDR3 loop: CASSLEGAGTEAFF. DNA of the CDR3: TGTGCCAGCAGCTTAGAAGGGGCCGGGACTGAAGCTTTCTTT.

The gene calls are TRBV6-5 and TRBJ1-1, with D uncertain. V dropped 8 bases and J dropped 5 bases, with 9 bases sitting between them. Germline values: CDR1 MNHEY, CDR2 SVGAGI. The CDR3 contains 11 residues. The CDR3 sequence is CASARGTEAFF. CDR3 nucleotides: TGTGCCAGCGCTCGAGGGACTGAAGCTTTCTTT.

This rearrangement joins TRBV30 to TRBJ2-2, with D unresolved. Germline loops: CDR1 GTSNPN, CDR2 SVGIG (reference sequence). The CDR3 spans 12 residues. V gave up 2 bases and J gave up 6 bases, with 7 bases separating them. CDR3 residues: CAWSSGSGELFF. DNA for the CDR3: TGTGCCTGGAGTTCAGGTTCCGGGGAGCTGTTTTTT.

The genes are TRBV18 and TRBJ1-3; possible D gene TRBD1, 5 bases. CDR3 length: 15 amino acids. Between the trimmed V and J ends, which lost 4 bases and 0 bases, there was a span of 10 bases. CDR1 and CDR2 from the germline V gene are KGHSH and LQKENI. The CDR3 sequence is CASSLGHISGNTIYF. CDR3 nucleotide sequence: TGTGCCAGCTCACTCGGACACATCTCTGGAAACACCATATATTTT.

The J gene is TRBJ1-5, the V gene TRBV4-1; 11 bases map to TRBD1. This CDR3 contains 19 residues. Germline values: CDR1 MGHRA, CDR2 YSYEKL. Losses at the gene ends were 4 bases for V and 1 base for J; bases not matched to a gene: 12. The CDR3 DNA is TGCGCCAGCAGCCGGTACCCGGGACAGGGGGTAGGGAGCAATCAGCCCCAGCATTTT. Its translation: CASSRYPGQGVGSNQPQHF.

This rearrangement joins TRBV7-8 to TRBJ2-1; D is uncertain. CDR1 is SGHVS, CDR2 FQNEAQ, per germline. V lost 5 bases, J lost 3 bases, and 8 bases lay in between. This CDR3 is 13 amino acids long. The DNA of the CDR3 is TGTGCCAGCAGCCTGTTAATCTACAATGAGCAGTTCTTC. Protein: CASSLLIYNEQFF.

The J gene is TRBJ1-4, the V gene TRBV5-4; D ambiguous. The CDR3 loop spans 15 amino acids. Per the germline V gene, CDR1 is SGHNT and CDR2 is YYREEE (reference sequence). V was shortened by 2 bases and J by 2 bases, with 10 bases between the two germline ends. CDR3 in DNA: TGTGCCAGCAGCTTCGGAGGTTCCACTAATGAAAAACTGTTTTTT. This sequence encodes CASSFGGSTNEKLFF.

V gene TRBV5-4 combines with J gene TRBJ2-7; tentative D call: TRBD1 (6 bases). Per germline, CDR1 SGHNT and CDR2 YYREEE (reference sequence). The CDR3 runs 13 residues. V lost 4 bases, J lost 0 bases, and 8 bases lay in between. In nucleotides, the CDR3 is TGTGCCAGCAGCGACAGGACCTCCTACGAGCAGTACTTC. It yields the protein CASSDRTSYEQYF.

The chain links TRBV7-2 to TRBJ1-3; 7 bases align to TRBD1. The CDR3 length is 14 residues. V was pared by 4 bases and J by 4 bases, with 4 bases of the junction left unmatched. CDR1 is SGHTA, CDR2 FQGNSA, per germline. CDR3 in DNA: TGTGCCAGCAGCTCGGACAGGCGAGGAAACACCATATATTTT. Its translation: CASSSDRRGNTIYF.

This chain uses TRBV6-5 with TRBJ2-3; D not certain. The CDR3 covers 13 residues. Germline loops: CDR1 MNHEY, CDR2 SVGAGI. V was shortened by 5 bases and J by 2 bases, with 8 bases between the two germline ends. In nucleotides, the CDR3 is TGTGCCAGCAGTGGCCAGAACACAGATACGCAGTATTTT. This sequence encodes CASSGQNTDTQYF.

V is TRBV19 and J is TRBJ2-1; D gene ambiguous. Trimming took off 3 bases at V and 0 bases at J, with 3 bases between the two ends. The CDR3 sequence is 13 residues long. Germline lookup yields CDR1 LNHDA and CDR2 SQIVND (reference sequence). The DNA of the CDR3 is TGTGCCAGTAGTATGAGCTCCTACAATGAGCAGTTCTTC. It specifies CASSMSSYNEQFF.

The chain combines TRBV6-5 with TRBJ2-3, with a tentative D call TRBD1 (6 bases). V shed 8 bases and J shed 6 bases, with 18 bases lying between them. The CDR3 consists of 14 residues. Per germline, CDR1 MNHEY and CDR2 SVGAGI. The CDR3 loop is CASAMGAPGDTQYF. The CDR3 nucleotides read TGTGCCAGCGCCATGGGGGCACCTGGGGATACGCAGTATTTT.

The rearrangement joins TRBV11-2 to TRBJ2-3, with a possible D match to TRBD2 (5 bases). The CDR3 length is 15 residues. V was clipped by 1 base and J by 6 bases, with 14 bases between them. Germline lookup yields CDR1 SGHAT and CDR2 FQNNGV. The CDR3 DNA reads TGTGCCAGCAGCTTAGGCGAGGCTAGCTGGGATACGCAGTATTTT. The encoded protein is CASSLGEASWDTQYF.

The genes are TRBV5-4 and TRBJ1-1; no definite D call. Trimming left V 0 bases short and J 3 bases short, with 6 bases between. This CDR3 is built from 13 residues. Germline CDR1 reads SGHNT; CDR2 reads YYREEE (reference sequence). The CDR3 here is CASSLDMDTEAFF. As DNA, the CDR3 is TGTGCCAGCAGCTTGGACATGGACACTGAAGCTTTCTTT.

Comments on this clone: At one of its ends the junction is not consistent with the germline gene, which may arise from a read error. The chain links TRBV7-7 to TRBJ2-1; weak D call: TRBD2 (5 bases). Germline V gene lookup returns CDR1 SSHAT and CDR2 FNYEAQ (reference sequence). This CDR3 is built from 13 residues. The CDR3, as DNA: TGTGCTAGCAGCTTAGTCGGGGTGAATGAGCAGTTCTTC. Translating it yields CASSLVGVNEQFF.

J is TRBJ1-2 and V is TRBV6-5; 7 bases match TRBD1. V gave up 8 bases and J gave up 4 bases; unmatched junction bases: 13. CDR1 is MNHEY, CDR2 SVGAGI, per germline. This CDR3 is built from 15 residues. The CDR3 DNA is TGTGCCAGCCTCAGACAGGGCGTCGAATTCTATGGCTACACCTTC. Protein product: CASLRQGVEFYGYTF.

The chain couples TRBV6-6 to TRBJ2-2; the match to TRBD1 covers 7 bases. The CDR3 covers 16 residues. The ends lost 0 bases at V and 4 bases at J; junction bases unmatched: 5. Germline CDR1 is MNHNY and CDR2 is SVGAGI (reference sequence). This chain's CDR3 is CASSYSRRQGTGELFF. The CDR3, as DNA: TGTGCCAGCAGTTACTCGAGAAGACAGGGCACCGGGGAGCTGTTTTTT.

This clone has only one observation. This rearrangement joins TRBV4-3 to TRBJ2-6; no clear D gene. CDR3 length: 18 amino acids. Germline CDR1 reads LGHNA; CDR2 reads YSLEER. V was trimmed by 0 bases and J by 0 bases, leaving 12 bases between them. The CDR3 DNA is TGCGCCAGCAGCCAAGATAGGTGGGCGCACTCTGGGGCCAACGTCCTGACTTTC. Its protein product is CASSQDRWAHSGANVLTF.

V gene TRBV18 combines with J gene TRBJ1-1; D not certain. V was pared by 5 bases and J by 4 bases, with 11 bases between. The CDR3 length is 13 residues. Germline CDR1 is KGHSH and CDR2 is LQKENI. The CDR3 nucleotides are TGTGCCAGCTCAAAGGTGGGAGGCACTGAAGCTTTCTTT. This codes for CASSKVGGTEAFF.

The chain carries TRBV29-1 and TRBJ2-7; 8 bases are shared with TRBD1. Germline CDR1 reads SQVTM; CDR2 reads ANQGSEA. This CDR3 comprises 15 residues. With 7 bases clipped from V and 2 bases from J, the junction kept 13 bases outside the gene matches. CDR3 sequence (DNA): TGCAGCGGAGGCGGAATAGGACAGGGTACCTACGAGCAGTACTTC. This codes for CSGGGIGQGTYEQYF.

This chain joins TRBV7-2 and TRBJ2-3, with D uncertain. Germline loops: CDR1 SGHTA, CDR2 FQGNSA. This CDR3 is built from 13 residues. V dropped 2 bases and J dropped 5 bases, with 8 bases sitting between them. CDR3 DNA sequence: TGTGCCAGCAGCTTATTATCGGTAGATACGCAGTATTTT. Protein sequence: CASSLLSVDTQYF. Full variable domain (rest looked up from reference TRBV7-2 and TRBJ2-3): GAGVSQSPSNKVTEKGKDVELRCDPISGHTALYWYRQSLGQGLEFLIYFQGNSAPDKSGLPSDRFSAERTGGSVSTLTIQRTQQEDSAVYLCASSLLSVDTQYFGPGTRLTVL.

The chain carries TRBV19 and TRBJ2-1; 9 bases map to TRBD2. Trimming cost V 4 bases and J 6 bases; bases outside gene matches: 7. Germline CDR1 LNHDA, CDR2 SQIVND (reference sequence). The CDR3 length is 15 residues. The CDR3 DNA reads TGTGCCAGTAGTAACCCGGGGACTAGCCGCAATGAGCAGTTCTTC. Translation gives CASSNPGTSRNEQFF. Complete variable domain (other parts from reference TRBV19 and TRBJ2-1): DGGITQSPKYLFRKEGQNVTLSCEQNLNHDAMYWYRQDPGQGLRLIYYSQIVNDFQKGDIAEGYSVSREKKESFPLTVTSAQKNPTAFYLCASSNPGTSRNEQFFGPGTRLTVL.